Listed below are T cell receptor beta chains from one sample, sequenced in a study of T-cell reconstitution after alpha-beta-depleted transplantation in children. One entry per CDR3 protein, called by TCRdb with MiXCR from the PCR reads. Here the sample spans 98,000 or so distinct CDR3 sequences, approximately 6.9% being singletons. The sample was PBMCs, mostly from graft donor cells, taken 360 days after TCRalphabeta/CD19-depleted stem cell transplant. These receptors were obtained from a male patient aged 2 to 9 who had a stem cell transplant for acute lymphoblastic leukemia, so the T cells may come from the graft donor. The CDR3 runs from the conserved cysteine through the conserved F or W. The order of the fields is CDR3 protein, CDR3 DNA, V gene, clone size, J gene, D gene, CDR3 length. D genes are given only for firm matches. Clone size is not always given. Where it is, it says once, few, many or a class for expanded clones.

cdr3_aa: CASSLSLNTEAFF
cdr3_nt: TGTGCCAGCAGCTTAAGTCTGAACACTGAAGCTTTCTTT
v_call: TRBV7-3
clone_size: many
j_call: TRBJ1-1
d_call: NA
cdr3_length: 13

cdr3_aa: CSATPHLEQYF
cdr3_nt: TGCAGTGCTACCCCCCACCTGGAGCAGTACTTC
v_call: TRBV20-1
clone_size: many
j_call: TRBJ2-7
d_call: NA
cdr3_length: 11

cdr3_aa: CASSEGGGSYNEQFF
cdr3_nt: TGTGCCAGCAGTGAAGGGGGGGGATCCTACAATGAGCAGTTCTTC
v_call: TRBV2
clone_size: few
j_call: TRBJ2-1
d_call: TRBD2
cdr3_length: 15

cdr3_aa: CASSLTSGGEQFF
cdr3_nt: TGTGCCAGCAGTTTGACTAGCGGGGGCGAGCAGTTCTTC
v_call: TRBV6-2/TRBV6-3
clone_size: many
j_call: TRBJ2-1
d_call: TRBD2
cdr3_length: 13

cdr3_aa: CSARYEITEAFF
cdr3_nt: TGCAGTGCTAGATACGAGATCACTGAAGCTTTCTTT
v_call: TRBV20-1
clone_size: NA
j_call: TRBJ1-1
d_call: NA
cdr3_length: 12

cdr3_aa: CASTSDSLNEKLFF
cdr3_nt: TGTGCCAGCACCTCGGACAGCCTTAATGAAAAACTGTTTTTT
v_call: TRBV7-9
clone_size: few
j_call: TRBJ1-4
d_call: NA
cdr3_length: 14

cdr3_aa: CASSLSGRGYEQYF
cdr3_nt: TGTGCCAGCAGCCTTAGCGGGAGGGGTTACGAGCAGTACTTC
v_call: TRBV7-8
clone_size: NA
j_call: TRBJ2-7
d_call: TRBD2
cdr3_length: 14

cdr3_aa: CATSEQETQYF
cdr3_nt: TGTGCCACCAGTGAACAGGAGACCCAGTACTTC
v_call: TRBV24-1
clone_size: many
j_call: TRBJ2-5
d_call: NA
cdr3_length: 11

cdr3_aa: CASSFMGDGYGYTF
cdr3_nt: TGTGCCAGCAGTTTCATGGGGGATGGCTATGGCTACACCTTC
v_call: TRBV28
clone_size: many
j_call: TRBJ1-2
d_call: NA
cdr3_length: 14

cdr3_aa: CASSLGQGRDTQYF
cdr3_nt: TGTGCCAGCAGCTTGGGACAGGGAAGAGATACGCAGTATTTT
v_call: TRBV5-8
clone_size: many
j_call: TRBJ2-3
d_call: TRBD1
cdr3_length: 14

cdr3_aa: CAISDRRNEKLFF
cdr3_nt: TGTGCCATCAGCGACAGGAGGAATGAAAAACTGTTTTTT
v_call: TRBV10-3
clone_size: few
j_call: TRBJ1-4
d_call: NA
cdr3_length: 13

cdr3_aa: CAISEGDLAGVVPYEQYF
cdr3_nt: TGTGCCATCAGTGAGGGGGATTTAGCGGGGGTGGTCCCCTACGAGCAGTACTTC
v_call: TRBV10-3
clone_size: NA
j_call: TRBJ2-7
d_call: TRBD2
cdr3_length: 18

cdr3_aa: CASSSRAPRTGELFF
cdr3_nt: TGTGCCAGCAGCTCAAGGGCCCCCCGCACCGGGGAGCTGTTTTTT
v_call: TRBV7-2
clone_size: few
j_call: TRBJ2-2
d_call: NA
cdr3_length: 15

cdr3_aa: CASSQVRGEQYF
cdr3_nt: TGTGCCAGCAGCCAAGTACGGGGCGAGCAGTACTTC
v_call: TRBV3-1
clone_size: few
j_call: TRBJ2-7
d_call: NA
cdr3_length: 12

cdr3_aa: CASSGQGAGQPQHF
cdr3_nt: TGTGCCAGCAGCGGACAGGGGGCTGGTCAGCCCCAGCATTTT
v_call: TRBV6-2/TRBV6-3
clone_size: many
j_call: TRBJ1-5
d_call: TRBD1
cdr3_length: 14

cdr3_aa: CASSYASDTDTQYF
cdr3_nt: TGTGCCAGCAGTTACGCTAGCGATACAGATACGCAGTATTTT
v_call: TRBV6-5
clone_size: few
j_call: TRBJ2-3
d_call: NA
cdr3_length: 14